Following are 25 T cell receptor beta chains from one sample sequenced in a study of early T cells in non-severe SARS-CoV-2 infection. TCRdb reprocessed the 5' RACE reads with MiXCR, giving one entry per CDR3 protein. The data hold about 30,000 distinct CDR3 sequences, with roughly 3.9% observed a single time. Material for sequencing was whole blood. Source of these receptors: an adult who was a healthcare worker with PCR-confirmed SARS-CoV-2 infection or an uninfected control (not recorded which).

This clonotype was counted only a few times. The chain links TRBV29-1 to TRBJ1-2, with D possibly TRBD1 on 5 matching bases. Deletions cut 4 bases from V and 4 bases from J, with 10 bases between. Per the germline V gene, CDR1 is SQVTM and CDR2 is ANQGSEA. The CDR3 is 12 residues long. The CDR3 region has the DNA TGCAGCGTTGTGACCGGGGGCTATGGCTACACCTTC. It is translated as CSVVTGGYGYTF.

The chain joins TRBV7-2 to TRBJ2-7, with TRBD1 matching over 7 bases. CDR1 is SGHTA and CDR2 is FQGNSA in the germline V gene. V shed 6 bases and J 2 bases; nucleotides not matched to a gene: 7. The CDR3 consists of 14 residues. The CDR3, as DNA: TGTGCCAGCAGTCGAGGGGGCATCCCCTACGAGCAGTACTTC. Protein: CASSRGGIPYEQYF.

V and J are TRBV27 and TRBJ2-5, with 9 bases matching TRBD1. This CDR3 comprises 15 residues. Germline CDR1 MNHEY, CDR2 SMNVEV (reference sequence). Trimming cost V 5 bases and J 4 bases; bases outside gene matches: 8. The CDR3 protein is CASSPGTGISETQYF. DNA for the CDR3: TGTGCCAGCAGTCCCGGGACAGGGATTTCAGAGACCCAGTACTTC.

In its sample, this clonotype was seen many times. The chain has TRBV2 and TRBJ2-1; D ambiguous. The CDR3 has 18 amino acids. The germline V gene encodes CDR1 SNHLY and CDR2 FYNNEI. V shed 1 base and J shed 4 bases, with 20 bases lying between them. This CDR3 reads CASSEDPPPATSYNEQFF. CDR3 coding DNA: TGTGCCAGCAGTGAAGACCCTCCGCCGGCGACTTCTTACAATGAGCAGTTCTTC.

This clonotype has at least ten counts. Written as DNA, the CDR3 is TGTGCCAGCAGTTCGAGGACAGGGCAGTCGGGGGAGCAGTACTTC. Encoded protein: CASSSRTGQSGEQYF. The J gene is TRBJ2-7, the V gene TRBV11-2, with TRBD1 matching over 8 bases. The CDR3 length is 15 residues. With 6 bases clipped from V and 7 bases from J, the junction kept 14 bases outside the gene matches. The germline V gene encodes CDR1 SGHAT and CDR2 FQNNGV.

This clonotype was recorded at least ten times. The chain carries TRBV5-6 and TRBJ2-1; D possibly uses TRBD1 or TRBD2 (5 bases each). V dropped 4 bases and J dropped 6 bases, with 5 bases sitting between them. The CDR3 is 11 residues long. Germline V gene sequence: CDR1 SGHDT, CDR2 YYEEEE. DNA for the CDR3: TGTGCCAGCAGCGGGGGCAATGAGCAGTTCTTC. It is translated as CASSGGNEQFF.

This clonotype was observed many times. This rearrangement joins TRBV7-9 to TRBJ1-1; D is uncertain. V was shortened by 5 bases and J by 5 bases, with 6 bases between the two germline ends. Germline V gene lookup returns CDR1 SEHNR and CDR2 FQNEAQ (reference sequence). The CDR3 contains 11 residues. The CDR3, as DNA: TGTGCCAGCAGCCTCGGAACTGAAGCTTTCTTT. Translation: CASSLGTEAFF.

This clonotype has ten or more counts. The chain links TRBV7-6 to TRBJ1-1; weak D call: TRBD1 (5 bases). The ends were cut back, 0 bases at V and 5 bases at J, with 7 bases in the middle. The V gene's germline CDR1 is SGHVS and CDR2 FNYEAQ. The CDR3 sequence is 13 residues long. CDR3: CASSLAGETEAFF. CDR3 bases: TGTGCCAGCAGCTTAGCAGGGGAGACTGAAGCTTTCTTT.

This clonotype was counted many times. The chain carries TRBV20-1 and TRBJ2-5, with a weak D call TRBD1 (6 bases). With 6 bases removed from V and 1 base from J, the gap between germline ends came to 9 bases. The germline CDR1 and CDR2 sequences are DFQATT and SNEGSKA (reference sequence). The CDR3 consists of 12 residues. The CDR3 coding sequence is TGCAGTGCCAGGGACACCCAAGAGACCCAGTACTTC. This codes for CSARDTQETQYF.

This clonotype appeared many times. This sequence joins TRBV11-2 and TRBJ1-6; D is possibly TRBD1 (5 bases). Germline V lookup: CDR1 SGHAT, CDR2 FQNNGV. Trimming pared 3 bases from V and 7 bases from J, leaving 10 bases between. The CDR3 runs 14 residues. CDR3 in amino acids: CASSFAGLNSPLHF. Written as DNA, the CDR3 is TGTGCCAGCAGCTTCGCGGGGCTGAATTCACCCCTCCACTTT.

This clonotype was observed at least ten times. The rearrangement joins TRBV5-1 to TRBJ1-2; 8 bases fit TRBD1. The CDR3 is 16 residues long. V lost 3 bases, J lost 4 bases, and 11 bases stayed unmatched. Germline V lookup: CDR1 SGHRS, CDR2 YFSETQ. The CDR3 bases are TGCGCCAGCAGCTCGACAGGGGCCCTCCTCAGCTATGGCTACACCTTC. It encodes CASSSTGALLSYGYTF.

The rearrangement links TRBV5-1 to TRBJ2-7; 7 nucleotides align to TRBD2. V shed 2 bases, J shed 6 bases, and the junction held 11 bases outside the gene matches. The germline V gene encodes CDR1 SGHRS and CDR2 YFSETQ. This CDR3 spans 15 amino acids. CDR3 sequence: CASSFEASGRGEQYF. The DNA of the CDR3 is TGCGCCAGCAGCTTCGAGGCTAGCGGACGAGGCGAGCAGTACTTC.

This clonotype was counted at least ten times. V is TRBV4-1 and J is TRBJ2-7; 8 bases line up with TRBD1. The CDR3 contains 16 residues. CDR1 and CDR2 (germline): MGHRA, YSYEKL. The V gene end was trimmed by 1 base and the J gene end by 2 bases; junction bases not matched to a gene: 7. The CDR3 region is CASSQAPDRATYEQYF. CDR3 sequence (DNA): TGCGCCAGCAGCCAAGCACCGGACAGGGCTACCTACGAGCAGTACTTC.

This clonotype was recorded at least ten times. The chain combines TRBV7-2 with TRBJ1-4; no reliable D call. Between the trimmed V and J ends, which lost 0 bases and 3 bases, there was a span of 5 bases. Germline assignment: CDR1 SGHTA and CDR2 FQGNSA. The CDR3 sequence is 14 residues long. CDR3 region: CASSLAVANEKLFF. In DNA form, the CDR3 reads TGTGCCAGCAGCTTAGCTGTGGCTAATGAAAAACTGTTTTTT.

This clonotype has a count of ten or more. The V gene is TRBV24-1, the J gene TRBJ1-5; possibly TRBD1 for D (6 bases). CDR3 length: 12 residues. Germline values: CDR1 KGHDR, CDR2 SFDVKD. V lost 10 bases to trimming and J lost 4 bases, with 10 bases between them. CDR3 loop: CATATGNQPQHF. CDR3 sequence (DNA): TGTGCCACAGCTACAGGGAATCAGCCCCAGCATTTT.

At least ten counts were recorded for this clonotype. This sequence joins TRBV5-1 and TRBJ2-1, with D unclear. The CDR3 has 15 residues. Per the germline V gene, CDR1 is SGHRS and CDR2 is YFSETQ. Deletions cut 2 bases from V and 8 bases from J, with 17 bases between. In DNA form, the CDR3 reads TGCGCCAGCAGCTTACTTTCTGGCGAGATTTATGAGCAGTTCTTC. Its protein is CASSLLSGEIYEQFF.

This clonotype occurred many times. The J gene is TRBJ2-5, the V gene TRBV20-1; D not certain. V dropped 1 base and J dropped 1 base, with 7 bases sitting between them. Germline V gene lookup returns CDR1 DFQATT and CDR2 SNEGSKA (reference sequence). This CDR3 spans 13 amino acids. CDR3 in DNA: TGCAGTGCTAGAGTTCAGCTCCAAGAGACCCAGTACTTC. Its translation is CSARVQLQETQYF.

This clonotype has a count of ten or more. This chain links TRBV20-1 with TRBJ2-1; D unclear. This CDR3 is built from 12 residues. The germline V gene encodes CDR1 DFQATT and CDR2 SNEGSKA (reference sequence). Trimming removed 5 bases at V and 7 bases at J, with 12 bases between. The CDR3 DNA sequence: TGCAGTGCTGGCGCACAAGGAAATGAGCAGTTCTTC. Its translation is CSAGAQGNEQFF.

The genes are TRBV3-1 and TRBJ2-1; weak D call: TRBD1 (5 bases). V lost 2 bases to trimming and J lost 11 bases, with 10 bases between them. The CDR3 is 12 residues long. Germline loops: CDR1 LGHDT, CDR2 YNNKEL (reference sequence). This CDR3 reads CASSQRQLQQFF. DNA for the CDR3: TGTGCCAGCAGCCAACGACAGCTACAGCAGTTCTTC.

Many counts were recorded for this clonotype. The CDR3 DNA reads TGTGCCAGCAGCCAAACCCCGGGCCTCACTGAAGCTTTCTTT. Translated: CASSQTPGLTEAFF. The chain recombines TRBV3-1 with TRBJ1-1; D unresolved. CDR1 LGHDT and CDR2 YNNKEL come from the germline V gene (reference sequence). V lost 2 bases and J 4 bases, leaving 11 bases between the germline ends. The CDR3 covers 14 residues.

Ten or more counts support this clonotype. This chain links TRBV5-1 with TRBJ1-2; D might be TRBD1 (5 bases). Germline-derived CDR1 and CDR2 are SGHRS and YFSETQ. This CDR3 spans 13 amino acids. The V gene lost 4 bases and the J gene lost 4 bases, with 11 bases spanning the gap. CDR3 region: CASSGDVSYGYTF. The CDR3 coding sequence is TGCGCCAGCAGCGGGGACGTGAGCTATGGCTACACCTTC.

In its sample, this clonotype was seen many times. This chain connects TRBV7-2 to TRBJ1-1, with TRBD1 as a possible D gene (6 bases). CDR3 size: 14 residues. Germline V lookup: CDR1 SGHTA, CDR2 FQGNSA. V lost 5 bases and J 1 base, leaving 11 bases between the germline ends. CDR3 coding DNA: TGTGCCAGCAGCCGCTCCAGGGGGAACACTGAAGCTTTCTTT. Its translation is CASSRSRGNTEAFF.

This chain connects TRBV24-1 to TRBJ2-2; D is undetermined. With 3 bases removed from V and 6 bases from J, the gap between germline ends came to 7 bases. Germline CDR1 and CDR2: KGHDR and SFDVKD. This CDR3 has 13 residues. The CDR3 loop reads CATSDVPPGELFF. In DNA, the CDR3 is TGTGCCACCAGTGATGTGCCCCCCGGGGAGCTGTTTTTT.

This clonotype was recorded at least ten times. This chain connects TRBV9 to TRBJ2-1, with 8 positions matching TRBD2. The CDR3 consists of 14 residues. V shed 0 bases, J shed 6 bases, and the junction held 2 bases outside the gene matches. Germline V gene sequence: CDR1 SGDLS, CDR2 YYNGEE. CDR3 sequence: CASSVDGTSNEQFF. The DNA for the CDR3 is TGTGCCAGCAGCGTAGATGGGACTAGCAATGAGCAGTTCTTC.

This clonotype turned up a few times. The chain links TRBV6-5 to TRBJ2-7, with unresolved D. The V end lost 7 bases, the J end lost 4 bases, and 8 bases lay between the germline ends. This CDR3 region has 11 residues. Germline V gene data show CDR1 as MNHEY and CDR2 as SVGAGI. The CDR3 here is CASKALYEQYF. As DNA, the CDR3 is TGTGCCAGCAAGGCTTTATACGAGCAGTACTTC.